This TCR beta chain emerged from a study of CXCR3-negative and CXCR3-positive naive CD8 T cells (dated by TCRdb to about 2019). For context, the study as a whole: In total, about 150 million TRB reads were obtained, corresponding to roughly 1.5 +/- 0.3 million reads per library. Diversity and physicochemical repertoire analyses were performed on about eleven donors pooled from two independent experiments. For the TRBV-TRBJ cluster analysis, the naive subsets came from 5 or 6 donors, while the memory cells came from 3 donors. Broad study findings and their caveats: Because surface CD5, which is linked to self-reactivity in mice, was comparable between the naive subsets, TCR interaction strength was also inferred from TRB CDR3 physicochemical properties. Repertoire diversity was comparably high in both naive subsets but much lower in memory CD8+ T cells. Naive CXCR3-negative and CXCR3-positive cells from the same donor showed similar TRBV-TRBJ usage, whereas memory cells showed distinct patterns. TRB CDR3s from CXCR3-positive naive cells showed higher hydrophobicity (lower Kidera factor 4), lower energy, and higher strength and volume indices than CXCR3-negative naive cells. CXCR3 expression partially decreased after cryopreservation, so most assays used freshly isolated PBMCs.

Sequenced using a NextSeq 550. The Human TCR Profiling Kit (MiLaboratory) was used to make UMI-labeled 5' RACE TRB cDNA libraries. The full amount of extracted RNA was used for cDNA synthesis, and the full amount of resulting cDNA was used for PCR amplification. Libraries were prepared in parallel with an identical number of PCR cycles. As for how the authors treated the data: MIGEC and MiXCR extracted about 53,000 +/- 10,000 unique UMI-labeled TRB cDNA molecules per library, requiring at least two reads per UMI. An average of roughly 40,000 +/- 10,000 functional in-frame TRB CDR3 nucleotide clonotypes without stop codons was found per library. Diversity metrics, including normalized Shannon-Wiener and Chao1, were computed in VDJtools after downsampling to 5000 UMI-labeled TRB molecules per sample. Clonotype-size-weighted physicochemical properties of the central five CDR3 residues (interaction energy, strength, volume and Kidera factor 4) were computed in VDJtools. TCRdb reprocessed the reads, and each CDR3 protein sequence is entered once, without DNA. Here the V and J calls rest on TCRdb's processing, not on the authors' analysis. The sample's records list roughly 120,000 distinct CDR3 sequences. The ten biggest clones cover approximately 0.54% of the sample.

Each CD8+ T cell subset was flow-sorted in triplicate, with roughly 330,000 cells per subset placed directly into RLT lysis buffer. To keep memory contaminants out, a stringent definition of naive CD8+ T cells was applied: CD45RO-CCR7+CD27+CD95-. Using standard density gradient centrifugation, peripheral blood mononuclear cells were isolated from buffy coats. A FACSAria III was used to flow-sort naive CD8+ T cells into CXCR3-negative and CXCR3-positive populations. Total RNA was extracted from sorted cells with an RNeasy Mini Kit. Concerning this clonotype itself: The specificity of this receptor is unknown.

According to the germline V gene, CDR1 reads SGDLS and CDR2 reads YYNGEE. The CDR3 sequence holds 15 residues, the cysteine and phenylalanine included. The protein alone is recorded here. The sequence derives from a human donor in good health. Some clones in this sample may be carry-over from other donors' samples. Sequenced input: naive CXCR3+ CD8+ T cells from blood. The label giving this sample's cell subset or site can be read as: CD45RO-CCR7+CD27+CD95- naive CD8+ T cells expressing CXCR3 (TNR3+). Recombination linked TRBV9 to TRBJ2-7; absent DNA, TCRdb's TRBD2 call cannot be checked. The CDR3 region reads CASSVESGRSYEQYF.